This is a list of T cell receptor beta chains from one sample in a study of cytomegalovirus exposure and HLA in healthy donors. Profiling relied on immunoSEQ multiplex PCR, and the TCRdb table lists in-frame clones only, not all of them. This sample has about 160,000 clones, with 82% found just once. What was sequenced was PBMCs. These receptors were taken from a girl aged 2-10 years in good health and CMV-seropositive. CDR3s include the opening cysteine and the closing phenylalanine or tryptophan. D genes are given only for firm matches.

>TRBV28|TRBJ1-1|-
CATIVPTDTEAFF
>TRBV2|TRBJ2-1|TRBD2
CASKKSGSLYNEQFF
>TRBV30|TRBJ2-5|-
CAWSVIQETQYF
>TRBV27|TRBJ1-5|-
CASSLGGDQPQHF
>TRBV19|TRBJ1-1|-
CASSVTLNTEAFF
>TRBV7-3|TRBJ2-5|TRBD1
CASSSSGTGGLETQYF
>TRBV4-1|TRBJ2-1|TRBD1
CASSQDSQGGGNEQFF
>TRBV9|TRBJ1-5|-
CASGPGATNQPQHF
>TRBV28|TRBJ2-1|TRBD2
CASSPSGLAGYNEQFF
>TRBV30|TRBJ2-5|-
CAWSAGLSHQETQYF
>TRBV7-6|TRBJ1-5|-
CASSLAAGFYSNQPQHF